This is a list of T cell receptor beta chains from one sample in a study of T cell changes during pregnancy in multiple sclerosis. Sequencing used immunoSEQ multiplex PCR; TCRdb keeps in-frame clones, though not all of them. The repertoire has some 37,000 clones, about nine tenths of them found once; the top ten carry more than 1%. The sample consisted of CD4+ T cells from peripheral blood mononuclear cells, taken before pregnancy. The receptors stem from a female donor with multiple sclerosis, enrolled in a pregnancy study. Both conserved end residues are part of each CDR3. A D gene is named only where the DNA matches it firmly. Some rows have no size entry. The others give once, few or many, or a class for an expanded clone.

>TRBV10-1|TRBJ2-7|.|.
CASSEGGSSYEQYF
TGCGCCAGCAGTGAAGGAGGCAGCTCCTACGAGCAGTACTTC
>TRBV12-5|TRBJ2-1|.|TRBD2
CASGLGLSGSRNEQFF
TGTGCTAGTGGTTTGGGTCTGAGCGGGAGCAGGAATGAGCAGTTCTTC
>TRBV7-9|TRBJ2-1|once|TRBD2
CASSPRLAGEGNEQFF
TGTGCCAGCAGTCCAAGACTAGCGGGAGAGGGGAATGAGCAGTTCTTC
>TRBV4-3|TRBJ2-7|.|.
CASSQKGLAGEQYF
TGCGCCAGCAGCCAGAAGGGACTGGCTGGCGAGCAGTACTTC
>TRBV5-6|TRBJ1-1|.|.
CASSLQGGTEAFF
TGTGCCAGCAGCTTACAGGGCGGAACTGAAGCTTTCTTT
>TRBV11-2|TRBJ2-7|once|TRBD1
CASSLVPGDRGTYEQYF
TGTGCCAGCAGCTTAGTCCCCGGAGACAGGGGAACCTACGAGCAGTACTTC
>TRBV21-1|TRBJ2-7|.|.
CASSKPPALAGGLCYEQYF
TGTGCCAGCAGCAAACCCCCTGCGCTAGCGGGAGGTCTGTGCTACGAGCAGTACTTC
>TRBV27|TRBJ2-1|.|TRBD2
CASSFPQTSGGINEQFF
TGTGCCAGCAGTTTCCCCCAAACTAGCGGGGGAATCAATGAGCAGTTCTTC
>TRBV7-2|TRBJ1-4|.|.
CASSLQWGANEKLFF
TGTGCCAGCAGCTTACAGTGGGGGGCTAATGAAAAACTGTTTTTT
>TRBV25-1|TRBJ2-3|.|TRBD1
CASSDRGDTQYF
TGTGCCAGCAGTGACAGGGGGGATACGCAGTATTTT
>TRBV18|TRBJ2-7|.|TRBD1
CASSPRQQGAAYEQYF
TGTGCCAGCTCACCACGGCAGCAGGGGGCGGCCTACGAGCAGTACTTC
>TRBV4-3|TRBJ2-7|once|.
CASSQQGPSYEQYF
TGCGCCAGCAGCCAACAGGGGCCCTCCTACGAGCAGTACTTC
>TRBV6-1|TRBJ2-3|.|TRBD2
CASILTSGLTDTQYF
TGTGCCAGCATATTGACTAGCGGCCTCACAGATACGCAGTATTTT
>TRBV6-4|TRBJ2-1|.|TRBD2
CASSAPAGGKNEQFF
TGTGCCAGCAGTGCCCCAGCGGGAGGGAAGAATGAGCAGTTCTTC
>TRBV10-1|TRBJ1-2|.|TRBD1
CASSGQGGGYTF
TGCGCCAGCAGCGGACAGGGGGGAGGCTACACCTTC
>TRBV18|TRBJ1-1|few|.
CASSPQKRSEAFF
TGTGCCAGCTCACCCCAGAAGAGGAGTGAAGCTTTCTTT
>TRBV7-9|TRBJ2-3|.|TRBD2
CASNQGLAGGLTDTQYF
TGTGCCAGCAACCAGGGACTAGCGGGAGGCCTCACAGATACGCAGTATTTT
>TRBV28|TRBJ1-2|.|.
CASKGRVFSGYTF
TGTGCCAGCAAGGGCAGGGTTTTTTCTGGCTACACCTTC
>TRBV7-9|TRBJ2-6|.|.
CASSLLGQGPIPGANVLTF
TGTGCCAGCAGCTTATTAGGGCAGGGCCCAATTCCTGGGGCCAACGTCCTGACTTTC
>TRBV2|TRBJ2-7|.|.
CASRVDGSYEQYF
TGTGCCAGCAGGGTAGACGGGTCGTACGAGCAGTACTTC
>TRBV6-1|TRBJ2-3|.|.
CASSGTDDTDTQYF
TGTGCCAGCAGTGGGACAGATGACACAGATACGCAGTATTTT
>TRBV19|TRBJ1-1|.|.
CASRTFADTVEAFF
TGTGCCAGTAGGACCTTCGCCGACACAGTTGAAGCTTTCTTT
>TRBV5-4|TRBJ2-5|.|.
CASSFGGEETQYF
TGTGCCAGCAGCTTCGGTGGAGAAGAGACCCAGTACTTC
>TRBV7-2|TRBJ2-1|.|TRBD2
CASSLVTLTSGSGYNEQFF
TGTGCCAGCAGCTTAGTAACCCTGACTAGCGGGAGTGGGTACAATGAGCAGTTCTTC
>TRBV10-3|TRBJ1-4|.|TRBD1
CAISESRQGENEKLFF
TGTGCCATCAGTGAGTCGCGTCAGGGGGAGAATGAAAAACTGTTTTTT
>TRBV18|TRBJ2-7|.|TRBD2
CASSPLAGATYEQYF
TGTGCCAGCTCACCATTAGCGGGAGCCACCTACGAGCAGTACTTC
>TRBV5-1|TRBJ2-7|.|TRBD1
CASSLAGTGDYEQYF
TGCGCCAGCAGCTTGGCGGGGACAGGGGACTACGAGCAGTACTTC
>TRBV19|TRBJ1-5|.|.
CASSTLFDSAFNQPQHF
TGTGCCAGTAGTACGCTATTCGACAGTGCCTTCAATCAGCCCCAGCATTTT
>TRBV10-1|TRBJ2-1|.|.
CASSGSSYNEQFF
TGCGCCAGCAGCGGGAGCTCCTACAATGAGCAGTTCTTC
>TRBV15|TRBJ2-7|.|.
CATSANNYEQYF
TGTGCCACCAGCGCAAACAACTACGAGCAGTACTTC
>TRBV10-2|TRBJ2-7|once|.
CASSDNFRGSYEQYF
TGCGCCAGCAGTGATAATTTTCGGGGTTCCTACGAGCAGTACTTC
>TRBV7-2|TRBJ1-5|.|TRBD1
CASSFNADRGNQPQHF
TGTGCCAGCAGCTTTAATGCGGACAGGGGGAATCAGCCCCAGCATTTT
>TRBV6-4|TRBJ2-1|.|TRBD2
CASSRASGTYDEQFF
TGTGCCAGCAGCCGCGCTAGCGGGACTTACGATGAGCAGTTCTTC
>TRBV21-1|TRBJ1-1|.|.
CASSRGLRVNTEAFF
TGTGCCAGCAGCAGGGGGCTGCGGGTGAACACTGAAGCTTTCTTT
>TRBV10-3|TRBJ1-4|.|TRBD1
CAISGVPGQVPNEKLFF
TGTGCCATCAGTGGGGTTCCGGGACAGGTTCCTAATGAAAAACTGTTTTTT
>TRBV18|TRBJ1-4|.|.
CASSPYTGTTNEKLFF
TGTGCCAGCTCACCTTACACAGGGACAACTAATGAAAAACTGTTTTTT
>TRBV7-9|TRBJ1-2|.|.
CASSFRQGVYGYTF
TGTGCCAGCAGCTTCCGGCAGGGCGTTTATGGCTACACCTTC
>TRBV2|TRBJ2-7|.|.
CASSGLRGISEQYF
TGTGCCAGCAGTGGGCTCAGGGGTATAAGCGAGCAGTACTTC
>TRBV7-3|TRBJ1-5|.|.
CASSRIPDQPQHF
TGTGCCAGCAGCCGCATTCCGGATCAGCCCCAGCATTTT
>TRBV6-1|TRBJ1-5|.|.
CASSEALWEQGNQPQHF
TGTGCCAGCAGTGAAGCGCTCTGGGAGCAAGGCAATCAGCCCCAGCATTTT
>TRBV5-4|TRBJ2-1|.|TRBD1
CASSFDVRQGAVGNEQFF
TGTGCCAGCAGCTTTGACGTCAGACAGGGGGCGGTAGGGAATGAGCAGTTCTTC
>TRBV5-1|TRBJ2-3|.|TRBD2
CASSTGLAGTYTDTQYF
TGCGCCAGCAGCACCGGACTAGCGGGGACATACACAGATACGCAGTATTTT
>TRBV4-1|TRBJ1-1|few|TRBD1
CASSQDREANTEAFF
TGCGCCAGCAGCCAGGACAGGGAGGCGAACACTGAAGCTTTCTTT
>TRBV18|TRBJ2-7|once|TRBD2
CASSPAGDGSYEQYF
TGTGCCAGCTCACCAGCGGGGGACGGGTCCTACGAGCAGTACTTC
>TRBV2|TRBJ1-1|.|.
CASSVKGGNTEAFF
TGTGCCAGCAGTGTTAAAGGCGGGAACACTGAAGCTTTCTTT
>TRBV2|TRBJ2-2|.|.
CASSEEGVRVTGELFF
TGTGCCAGCAGTGAAGAGGGGGTCAGGGTAACCGGGGAGCTGTTTTTT
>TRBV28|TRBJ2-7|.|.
CASIPRGGSAIEQYF
TGTGCCAGCATCCCTAGAGGGGGTAGTGCCATCGAGCAGTACTTC
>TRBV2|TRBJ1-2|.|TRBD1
CASSGRDRYGYTF
TGTGCCAGCAGTGGCCGGGACAGATATGGCTACACCTTC